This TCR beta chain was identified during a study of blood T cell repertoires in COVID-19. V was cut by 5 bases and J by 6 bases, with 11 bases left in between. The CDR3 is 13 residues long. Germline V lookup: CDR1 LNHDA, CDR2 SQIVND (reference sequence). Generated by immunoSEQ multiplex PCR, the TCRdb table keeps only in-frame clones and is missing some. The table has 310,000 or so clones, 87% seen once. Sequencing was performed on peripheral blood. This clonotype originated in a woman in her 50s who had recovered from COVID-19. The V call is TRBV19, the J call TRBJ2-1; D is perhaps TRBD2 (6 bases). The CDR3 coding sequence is TGTGCCAGTAGTGCTCGGGACTTCAATGAGCAGTTCTTC. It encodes CASSARDFNEQFF.